This T cell receptor beta chain was sequenced in a study of T cells in Graves' hyperthyroidism and ophthalmopathy. This clonotype has a count of ten or more. V gave up 4 bases and J gave up 6 bases; unmatched junction bases: 7. This CDR3 is built from 15 residues. CDR1 and CDR2 from the germline V gene are SEHNR and FQNEAQ (reference sequence). TCR beta CDR3 regions were amplified from RNA transcripts. The HTBI primer set drove a first-round RT-PCR of the TCR CDR3. From the multiplex PCR reads, TCRdb called clonotypes with MiXCR, one entry per CDR3 protein. The sample yields roughly 700,000 distinct CDR3 sequences, 15% to 20% seen once.

The receptor comes from a man aged 45-65 years with Graves' hyperthyroidism. The chain links TRBV7-9 to TRBJ2-7; TRBD1 aligns across 12 bases. Sequenced material: blood. The CDR3 is CASSSPGQGAFEQYF. DNA for the CDR3: TGTGCCAGCAGCTCACCGGGACAGGGGGCGTTCGAGCAGTACTTC.